The subject of this entry is one T cell receptor (beta chain). TCRdb keeps only in-frame clones here, not all; method: immunoSEQ multiplex PCR. The repertoire has roughly 100,000 clones, over 70% of them found once; the top ten carry under 15%. These data originate in a study of blood T cell repertoires in COVID-19. Study overall: The cDNA or gDNA used as material had been derived from T cells, B-cell-depleted T cells, or PBMCs.

J lost 2 bases, V lost 3 bases, and 3 bases had no gene match. The CDR3 totals 16 residues. Germline V CDR1 and CDR2: SGHDT, YYEEEE. This TCR came from a human donor in a cohort sampled during active or convalescent COVID-19. Source material: peripheral blood. The gene calls are TRBV5-6 and TRBJ2-2; the match to TRBD2 covers 11 bases. The CDR3 loop is CASSWGLAVNTGELFF. In DNA form, the CDR3 reads TGTGCCAGCAGCTGGGGACTAGCGGTTAACACCGGGGAGCTGTTTTTT.